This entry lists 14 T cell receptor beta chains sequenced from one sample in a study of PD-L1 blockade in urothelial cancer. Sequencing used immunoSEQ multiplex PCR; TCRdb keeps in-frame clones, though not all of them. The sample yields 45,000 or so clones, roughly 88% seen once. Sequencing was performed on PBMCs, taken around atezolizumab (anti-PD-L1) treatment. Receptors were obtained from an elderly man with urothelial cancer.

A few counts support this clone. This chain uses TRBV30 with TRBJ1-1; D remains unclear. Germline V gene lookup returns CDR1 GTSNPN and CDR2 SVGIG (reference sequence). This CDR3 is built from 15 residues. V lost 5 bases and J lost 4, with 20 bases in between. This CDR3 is CAWGPPEVVSTEAFF. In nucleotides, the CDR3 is TGTGCCTGGGGGCCTCCGGAGGTAGTTAGCACTGAAGCTTTCTTT.

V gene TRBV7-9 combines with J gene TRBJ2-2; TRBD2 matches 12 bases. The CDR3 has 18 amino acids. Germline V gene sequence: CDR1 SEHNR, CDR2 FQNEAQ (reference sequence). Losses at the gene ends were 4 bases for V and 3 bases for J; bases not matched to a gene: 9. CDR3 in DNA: TGTGCCAGCAGCTCCCTAGCGGGAGGGTCGTGGGACACCGGGGAGCTGTTTTTT. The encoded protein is CASSSLAGGSWDTGELFF.

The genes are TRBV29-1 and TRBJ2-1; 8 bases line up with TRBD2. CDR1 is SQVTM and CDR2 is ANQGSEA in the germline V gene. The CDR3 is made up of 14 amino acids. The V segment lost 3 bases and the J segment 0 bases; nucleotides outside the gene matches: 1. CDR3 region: CSVDGRASYNEQFF. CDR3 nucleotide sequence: TGCAGCGTTGACGGGAGGGCCTCCTACAATGAGCAGTTCTTC.

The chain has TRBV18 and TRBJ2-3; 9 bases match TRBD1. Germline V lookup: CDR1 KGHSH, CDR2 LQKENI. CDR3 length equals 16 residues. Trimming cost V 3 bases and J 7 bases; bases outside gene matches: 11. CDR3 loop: CASSPGKDRGYHTQYF. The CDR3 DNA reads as TGTGCCAGCTCACCTGGAAAAGACAGGGGGTATCATACGCAGTATTTT.

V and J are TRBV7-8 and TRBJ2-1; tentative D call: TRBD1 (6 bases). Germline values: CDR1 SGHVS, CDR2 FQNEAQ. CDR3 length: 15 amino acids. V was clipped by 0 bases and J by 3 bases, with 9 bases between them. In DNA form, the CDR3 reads TGTGCCAGCAGCTTAGCACAGGGCAGCTACAATGAGCAGTTCTTC. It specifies CASSLAQGSYNEQFF.

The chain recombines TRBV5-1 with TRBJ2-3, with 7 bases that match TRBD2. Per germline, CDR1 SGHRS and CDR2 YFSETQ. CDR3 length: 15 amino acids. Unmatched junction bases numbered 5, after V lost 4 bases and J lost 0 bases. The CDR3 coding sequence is TGCGCCAGCAGCCCCCCTAGCGGAAGCACAGATACGCAGTATTTT. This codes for CASSPPSGSTDTQYF.

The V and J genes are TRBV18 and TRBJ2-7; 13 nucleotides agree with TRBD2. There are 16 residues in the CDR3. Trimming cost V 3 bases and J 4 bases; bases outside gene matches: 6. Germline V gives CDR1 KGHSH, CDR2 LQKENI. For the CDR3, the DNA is TGTGCCAGCTCACCGGGACTAGCGGGAACAGGATACGAGCAGTACTTC. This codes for CASSPGLAGTGYEQYF.

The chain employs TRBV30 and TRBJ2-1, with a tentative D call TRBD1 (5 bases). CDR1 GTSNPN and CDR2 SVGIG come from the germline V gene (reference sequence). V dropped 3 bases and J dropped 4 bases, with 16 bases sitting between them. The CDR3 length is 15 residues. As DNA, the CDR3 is TGTGCCTGGAGCAAAGACAGCGTAATATACAATGAGCAGTTCTTC. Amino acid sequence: CAWSKDSVIYNEQFF.

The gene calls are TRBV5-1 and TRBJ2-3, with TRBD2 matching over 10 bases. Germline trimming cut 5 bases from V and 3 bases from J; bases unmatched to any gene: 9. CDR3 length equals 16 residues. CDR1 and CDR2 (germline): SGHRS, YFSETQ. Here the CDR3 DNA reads TGCGCCAGCAGACCTATAGCGGGAGGAGGGACAGATACGCAGTATTTT. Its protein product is CASRPIAGGGTDTQYF.

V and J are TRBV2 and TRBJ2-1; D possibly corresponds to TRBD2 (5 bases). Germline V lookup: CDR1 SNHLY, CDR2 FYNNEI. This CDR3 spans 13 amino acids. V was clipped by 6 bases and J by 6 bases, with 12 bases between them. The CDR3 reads CASRLRVFNEQFF. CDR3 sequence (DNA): TGTGCCAGCAGGTTGAGGGTATTCAATGAGCAGTTCTTC.

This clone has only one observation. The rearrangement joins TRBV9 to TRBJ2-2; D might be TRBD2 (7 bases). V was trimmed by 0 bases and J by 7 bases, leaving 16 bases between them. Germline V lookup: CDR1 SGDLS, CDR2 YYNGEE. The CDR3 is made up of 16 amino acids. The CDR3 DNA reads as TGTGCCAGCAGCGTAGATGGGGGGGCGAAGATCGGGGAGCTGTTTTTT. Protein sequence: CASSVDGGAKIGELFF.

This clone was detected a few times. The CDR3 here is CATGQYTEAFF. The CDR3 region has the DNA TGTGCCACGGGACAGTACACTGAAGCTTTCTTT. The rearrangement joins TRBV10-3 to TRBJ1-1, with TRBD1 matching 7 bases. The V gene end was trimmed by 10 bases and the J gene end by 3 bases; junction bases not matched to a gene: 2. The CDR3 runs to 11 residues. In germline, CDR1 is ENHRY, CDR2 SYGVKD.

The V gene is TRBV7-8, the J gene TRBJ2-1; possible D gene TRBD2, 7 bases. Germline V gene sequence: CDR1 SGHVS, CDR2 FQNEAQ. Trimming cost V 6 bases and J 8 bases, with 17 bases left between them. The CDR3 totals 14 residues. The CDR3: CASSSEGGMDEQFF. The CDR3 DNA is TGTGCCAGCAGTTCCGAGGGGGGGATGGATGAGCAGTTCTTC.

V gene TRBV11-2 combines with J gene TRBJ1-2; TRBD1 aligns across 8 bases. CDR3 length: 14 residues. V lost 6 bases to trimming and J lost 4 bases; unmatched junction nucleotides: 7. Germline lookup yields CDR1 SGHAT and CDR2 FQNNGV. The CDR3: CASRAPGQGYGYTF. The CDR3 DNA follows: TGTGCCAGCAGGGCGCCCGGACAGGGCTATGGCTACACCTTC.